This entry lists 2 T cell receptor beta chains sequenced from one sample in a study of blood T cell repertoires in COVID-19. TCRdb's copy holds only in-frame clones and misses some; the assay was immunoSEQ multiplex PCR. This repertoire shows 200,000 to 250,000 clones, around 90% found once; its top ten account for 9.5% to 14%. What was sequenced was PBMCs or T cells enriched from blood (not recorded which). The receptor source for this set is a man younger than 45 who had recovered from COVID-19.

The J gene is TRBJ1-6, the V gene TRBV9, with D hard to call. The CDR3 covers 15 residues. The V gene's germline CDR1 is SGDLS and CDR2 YYNGEE. V gave up 0 bases and J gave up 8 bases, with 12 bases separating them. CDR3 region: CASSVDLREYSPLHF. The CDR3 DNA sequence: TGTGCCAGCAGCGTAGATCTTAGAGAATATTCACCCCTCCACTTT.

The gene calls are TRBV7-6 and TRBJ1-1; tentatively, D is TRBD1 (5 bases). V was shortened by 5 bases and J by 2 bases, with 15 bases between the two germline ends. Germline V gives CDR1 SGHVS, CDR2 FNYEAQ. This CDR3 comprises 15 residues. CDR3 sequence: CASSVGAGQNTEAFF. CDR3 coding DNA: TGTGCCAGCAGCGTTGGGGCAGGGCAAAACACTGAAGCTTTCTTT.